The subject of this entry is one TCR beta chain. Its specificity is unknown. The donor cohort consisted entirely of Caucasian adults residing in Nashville, Tennessee. The study separated CD4+ cells into CD45RA+ naive and CD45RA-negative memory subsets. Each PCR replicate from the sorted subsets contained 200 to 250 ng DNA, which is tens of thousands of T cell genomes. Some clones are missing from TCRdb's copy, which holds only in-frame ones; the method was immunoSEQ multiplex PCR. The repertoire holds approximately 2.3 million clones, with about 92% as singletons. The sample belongs to a study of shared clonotypes between healthy human individuals. Study-wide results and limits: Memory subsets generally showed lower estimated richness than naive subsets.

The sequenced material came from naive CD4+ T cells from PBMCs. As for subset: CD45RA+ positively selected. This sequence originates from a young man in good health. Some clones in this sample may be carry-over from other donors' samples.

CDR3 nucleotides: TGTGCCAGCAGTTCTTACCCAGGGACAGGGGATAATGTTGGGGCCAACGTCCTGACTTTC. This encodes CASSSYPGTGDNVGANVLTF. This sequence joins TRBV28 and TRBJ2-6; 10 nucleotides line up with TRBD1. Looked up from germline, CDR1 is MDHEN and CDR2 is SYDVKM. This CDR3 has 20 amino acids. The V and J ends lost 4 bases and 3 bases, in that order; junction bases with no gene match: 15.